This T cell receptor (beta chain) was captured in a study of blood T cells in healthy people across ages. Per sample, at least 5 micrograms of total RNA were extracted. Using a J-beta primer mix together with a sample-barcoded 5' primer, a second PCR was run for about 6 to 12 cycles. Every individual sample yielded 2.5 million or more paired-end reads (each containing CDR3). TCRdb reprocessed the 5' RACE reads with MiXCR, giving one entry per CDR3 protein. The sample lists about 1.5 million distinct CDR3 sequences; 42% were seen once. Germline V CDR1 and CDR2: SGHAT, FQNNGV. There are 17 residues in the CDR3. V was clipped by 5 bases and J by 6 bases, with 23 bases between them. In its sample, this clonotype was seen a few times.

This TCR derives from a woman between 18 and 30 years old in good health. The chain joins TRBV11-2 to TRBJ2-1; D remains ambiguous. The sample consisted of blood. The CDR3 is CASSPLGPSRLFNEQFF. CDR3 bases: TGTGCCAGCAGCCCCCTAGGCCCTAGTCGGCTTTTCAATGAGCAGTTCTTC.